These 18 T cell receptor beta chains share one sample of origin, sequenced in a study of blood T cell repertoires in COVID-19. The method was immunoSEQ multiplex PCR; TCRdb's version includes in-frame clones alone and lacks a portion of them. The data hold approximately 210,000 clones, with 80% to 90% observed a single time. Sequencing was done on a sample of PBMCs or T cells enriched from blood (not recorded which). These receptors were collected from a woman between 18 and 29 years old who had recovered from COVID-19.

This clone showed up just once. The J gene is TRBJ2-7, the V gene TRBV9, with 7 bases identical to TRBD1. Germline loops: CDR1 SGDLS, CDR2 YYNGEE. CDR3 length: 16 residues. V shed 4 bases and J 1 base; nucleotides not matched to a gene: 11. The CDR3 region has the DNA TGTGCCAGCAGCCCAGGGGGATGGGTCCTATCCTACGAGCAGTACTTC. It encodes CASSPGGWVLSYEQYF.

The CDR3 DNA sequence: TGTGCCAGCTCATCGGACAGGGCGAATGGCTACACCTTC. The encoded protein is CASSSDRANGYTF. The gene calls are TRBV18 and TRBJ1-2; TRBD1 matches at 8 bases. This CDR3 has 13 amino acids. Per the germline V gene, CDR1 is KGHSH and CDR2 is LQKENI. Losses at the gene ends were 5 bases for V and 6 bases for J; bases not matched to a gene: 5.

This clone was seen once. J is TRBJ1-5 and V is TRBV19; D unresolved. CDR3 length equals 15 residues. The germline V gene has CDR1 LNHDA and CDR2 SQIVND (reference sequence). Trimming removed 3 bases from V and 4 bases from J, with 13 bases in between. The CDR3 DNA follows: TGTGCCAGTAGTATCTGGAGGGCTTGGAATCAGCCCCAGCATTTT. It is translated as CASSIWRAWNQPQHF.

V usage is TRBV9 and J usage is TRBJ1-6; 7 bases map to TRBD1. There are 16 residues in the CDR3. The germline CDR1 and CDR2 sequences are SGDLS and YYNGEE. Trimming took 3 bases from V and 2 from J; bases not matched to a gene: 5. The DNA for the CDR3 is TGTGCCAGCAGCGCAAGGGACAGACCCTATAATTCACCCCTCCACTTT. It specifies CASSARDRPYNSPLHF.

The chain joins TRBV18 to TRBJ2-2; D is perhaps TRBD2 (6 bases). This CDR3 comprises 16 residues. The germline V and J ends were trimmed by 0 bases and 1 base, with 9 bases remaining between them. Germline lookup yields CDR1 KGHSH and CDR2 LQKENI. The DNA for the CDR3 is TGTGCCAGCTCACCACCCGGGACTGGGAACACCGGGGAGCTGTTTTTT. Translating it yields CASSPPGTGNTGELFF.

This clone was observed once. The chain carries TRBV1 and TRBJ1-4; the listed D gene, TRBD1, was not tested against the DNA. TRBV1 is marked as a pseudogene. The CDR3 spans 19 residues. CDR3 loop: CTSRRNNYQGKKGNEKLFF. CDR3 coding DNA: TGCACCAGCAGGCGAAATAACTACCAGGGTAAAAAGGGTAATGAAAAACTGTTTTTT.

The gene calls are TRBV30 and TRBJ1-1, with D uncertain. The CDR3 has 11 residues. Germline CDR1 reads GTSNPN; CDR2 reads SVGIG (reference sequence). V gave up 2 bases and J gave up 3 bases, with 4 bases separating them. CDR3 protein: CAWSRDTEAFF. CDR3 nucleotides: TGTGCCTGGAGTCGGGACACTGAAGCTTTCTTT.

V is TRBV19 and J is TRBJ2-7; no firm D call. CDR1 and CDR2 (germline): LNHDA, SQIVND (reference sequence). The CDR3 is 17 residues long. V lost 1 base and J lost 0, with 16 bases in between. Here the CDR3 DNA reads TGTGCCAGTAGTATAGTTGGTTTTGGGTCAGGCTCCTACGAGCAGTACTTC. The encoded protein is CASSIVGFGSGSYEQYF.

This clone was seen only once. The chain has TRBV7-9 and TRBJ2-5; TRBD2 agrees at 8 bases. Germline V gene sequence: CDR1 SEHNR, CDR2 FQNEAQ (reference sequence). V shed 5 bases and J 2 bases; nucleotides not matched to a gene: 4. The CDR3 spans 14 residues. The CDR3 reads CASSVSGGQETQYF. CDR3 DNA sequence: TGTGCCAGCAGCGTAAGCGGGGGTCAAGAGACCCAGTACTTC.

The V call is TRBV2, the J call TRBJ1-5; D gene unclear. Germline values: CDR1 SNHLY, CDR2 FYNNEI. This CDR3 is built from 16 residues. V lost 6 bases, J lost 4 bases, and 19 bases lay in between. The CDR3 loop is CASRFCFPLCNQPQHF. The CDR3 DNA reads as TGTGCCAGCAGGTTTTGTTTTCCGTTGTGTAATCAGCCCCAGCATTTT.

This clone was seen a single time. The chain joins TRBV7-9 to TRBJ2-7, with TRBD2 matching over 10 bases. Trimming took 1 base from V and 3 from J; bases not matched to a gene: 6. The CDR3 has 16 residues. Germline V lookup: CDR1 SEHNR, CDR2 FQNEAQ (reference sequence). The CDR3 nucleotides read TGTGCCAGCAGCTTAGTTAGCGGGGGGCTGGACTACGAGCAGTACTTC. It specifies CASSLVSGGLDYEQYF.

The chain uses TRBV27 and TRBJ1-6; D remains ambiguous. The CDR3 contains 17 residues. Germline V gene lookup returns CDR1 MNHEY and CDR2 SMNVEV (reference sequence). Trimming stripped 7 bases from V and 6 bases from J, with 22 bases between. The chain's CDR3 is CASTTPSVDGLNSPLHF. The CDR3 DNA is TGTGCCAGCACCACCCCCTCCGTCGACGGACTTAATTCACCCCTCCACTTT.

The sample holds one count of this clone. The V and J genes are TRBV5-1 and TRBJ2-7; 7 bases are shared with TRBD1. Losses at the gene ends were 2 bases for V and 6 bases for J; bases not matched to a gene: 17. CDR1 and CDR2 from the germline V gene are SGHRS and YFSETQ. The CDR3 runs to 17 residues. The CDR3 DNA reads TGCGCCAGCAGCTTAGGCCCTAATACAGGGGACCTTTCCGAGCAGTACTTC. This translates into CASSLGPNTGDLSEQYF.

The CDR3 DNA reads TGTGCCAGCAGTTTCTACCGGGACAGGAACACTGAAGCTTTCTTT. It is translated as CASSFYRDRNTEAFF. This chain connects TRBV6-5 to TRBJ1-1; 7 bases line up with TRBD1. The J segment lost 1 base and the V segment lost 4 bases, leaving 6 bases of the junction unmatched. CDR3 length: 15 residues. Germline CDR1 MNHEY, CDR2 SVGAGI.

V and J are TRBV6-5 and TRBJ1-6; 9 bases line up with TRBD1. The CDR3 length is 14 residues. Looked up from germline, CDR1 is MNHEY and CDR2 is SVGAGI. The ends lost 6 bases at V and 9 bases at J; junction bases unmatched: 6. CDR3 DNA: TGTGCCAGCAGCGGGGACAGGGTGGTTTCACCCCTCCACTTT. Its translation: CASSGDRVVSPLHF.

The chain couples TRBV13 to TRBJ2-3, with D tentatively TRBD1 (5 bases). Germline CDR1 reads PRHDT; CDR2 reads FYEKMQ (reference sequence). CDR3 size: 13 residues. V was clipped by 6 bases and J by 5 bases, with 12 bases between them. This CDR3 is CASSQRGRDTQYF. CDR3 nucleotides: TGTGCCAGCAGTCAAAGGGGTAGAGATACGCAGTATTTT.

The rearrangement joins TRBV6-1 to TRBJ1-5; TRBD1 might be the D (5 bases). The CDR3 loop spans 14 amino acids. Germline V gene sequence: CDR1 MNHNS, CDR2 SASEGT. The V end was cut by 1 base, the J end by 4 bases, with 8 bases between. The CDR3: CASSEGRQNQPQHF. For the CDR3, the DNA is TGTGCCAGCAGTGAAGGGAGACAGAATCAGCCCCAGCATTTT.

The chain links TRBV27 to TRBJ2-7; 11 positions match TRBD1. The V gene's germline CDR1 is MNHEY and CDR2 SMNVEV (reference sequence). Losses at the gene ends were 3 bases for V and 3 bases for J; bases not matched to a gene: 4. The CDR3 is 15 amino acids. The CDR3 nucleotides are TGTGCCAGCAGTTTGAAGGGACAGGGGGTCTACGAGCAGTACTTC. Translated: CASSLKGQGVYEQYF.